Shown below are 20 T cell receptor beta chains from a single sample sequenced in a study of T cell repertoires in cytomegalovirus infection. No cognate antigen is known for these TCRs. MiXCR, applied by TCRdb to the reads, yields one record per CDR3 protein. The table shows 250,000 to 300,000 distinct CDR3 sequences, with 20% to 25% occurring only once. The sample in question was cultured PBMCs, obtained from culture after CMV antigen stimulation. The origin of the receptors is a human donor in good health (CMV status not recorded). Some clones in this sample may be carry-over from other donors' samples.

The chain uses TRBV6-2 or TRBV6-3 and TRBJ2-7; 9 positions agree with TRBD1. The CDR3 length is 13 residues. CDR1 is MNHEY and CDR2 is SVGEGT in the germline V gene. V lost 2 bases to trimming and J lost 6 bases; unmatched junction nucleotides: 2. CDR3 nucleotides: TGTGCCAGCAGTTACCACAGGGGGCGCGAGCAGTACTTC. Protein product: CASSYHRGREQYF.

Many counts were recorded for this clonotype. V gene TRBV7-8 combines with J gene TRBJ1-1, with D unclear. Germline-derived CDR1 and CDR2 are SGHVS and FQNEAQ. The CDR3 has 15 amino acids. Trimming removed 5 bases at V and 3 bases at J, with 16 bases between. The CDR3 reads CASSRLGAGDTEAFF. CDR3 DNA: TGTGCCAGCAGCCGGCTCGGCGCCGGAGACACTGAAGCTTTCTTT.

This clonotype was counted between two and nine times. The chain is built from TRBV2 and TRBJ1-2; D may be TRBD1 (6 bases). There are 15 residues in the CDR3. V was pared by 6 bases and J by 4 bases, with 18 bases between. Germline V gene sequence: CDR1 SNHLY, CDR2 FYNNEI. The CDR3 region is CASSPRGLSSYGYTF. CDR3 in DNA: TGTGCCAGCAGCCCTCGGGGGCTAAGTAGCTATGGCTACACCTTC.

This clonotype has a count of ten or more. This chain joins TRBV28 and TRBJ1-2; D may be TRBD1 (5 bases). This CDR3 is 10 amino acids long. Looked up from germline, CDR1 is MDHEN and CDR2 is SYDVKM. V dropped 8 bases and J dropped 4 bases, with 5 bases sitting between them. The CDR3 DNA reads TGTGCCAGCGGGACCTATGGCTACACCTTC. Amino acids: CASGTYGYTF.

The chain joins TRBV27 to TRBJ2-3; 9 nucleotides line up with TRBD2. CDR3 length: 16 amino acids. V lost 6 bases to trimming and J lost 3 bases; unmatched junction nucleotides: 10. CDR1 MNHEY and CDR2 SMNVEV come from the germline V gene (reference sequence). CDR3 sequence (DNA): TGTGCCAGCAGCCCATCGGCGGGAGGGGGGACAGATACGCAGTATTTT. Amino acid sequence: CASSPSAGGGTDTQYF.

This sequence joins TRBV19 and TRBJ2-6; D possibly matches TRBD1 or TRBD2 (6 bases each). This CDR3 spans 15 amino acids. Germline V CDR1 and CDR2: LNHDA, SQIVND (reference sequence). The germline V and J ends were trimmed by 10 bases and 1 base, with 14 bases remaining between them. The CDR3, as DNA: TGTGCCATCCAACAGGGAGGATCTGGGGCCAACGTCCTGACTTTC. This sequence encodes CAIQQGGSGANVLTF.

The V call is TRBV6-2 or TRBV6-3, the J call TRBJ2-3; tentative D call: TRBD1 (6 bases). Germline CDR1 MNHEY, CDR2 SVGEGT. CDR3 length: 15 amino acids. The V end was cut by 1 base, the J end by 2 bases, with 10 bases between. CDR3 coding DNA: TGTGCCAGCAGTTACTGGGCAGGGGACACAGATACGCAGTATTTT. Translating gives CASSYWAGDTDTQYF.

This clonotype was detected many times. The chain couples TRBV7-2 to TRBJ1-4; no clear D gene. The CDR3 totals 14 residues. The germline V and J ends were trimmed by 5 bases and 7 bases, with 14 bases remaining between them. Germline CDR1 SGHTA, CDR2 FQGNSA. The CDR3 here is CASSARGLSEKLFF. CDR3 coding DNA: TGTGCCAGCAGCGCTCGAGGACTTTCTGAAAAACTGTTTTTT. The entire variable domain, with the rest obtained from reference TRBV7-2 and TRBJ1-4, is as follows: GAGVSQSPSNKVTEKGKDVELRCDPISGHTALYWYRQSLGQGLEFLIYFQGNSAPDKSGLPSDRFSAERTGGSVSTLTIQRTQQEDSAVYLCASSARGLSEKLFFGSGTQLSVL.

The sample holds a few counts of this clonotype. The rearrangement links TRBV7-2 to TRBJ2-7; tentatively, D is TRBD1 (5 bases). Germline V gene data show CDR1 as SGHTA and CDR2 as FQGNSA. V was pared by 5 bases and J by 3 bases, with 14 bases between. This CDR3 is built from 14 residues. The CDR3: CASSPNRQSYEQYF. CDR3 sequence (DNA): TGTGCCAGCAGCCCTAACAGGCAAAGCTACGAGCAGTACTTC. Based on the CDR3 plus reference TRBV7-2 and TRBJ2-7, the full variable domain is GAGVSQSPSNKVTEKGKDVELRCDPISGHTALYWYRQSLGQGLEFLIYFQGNSAPDKSGLPSDRFSAERTGGSVSTLTIQRTQQEDSAVYLCASSPNRQSYEQYFGPGTRLTVT.

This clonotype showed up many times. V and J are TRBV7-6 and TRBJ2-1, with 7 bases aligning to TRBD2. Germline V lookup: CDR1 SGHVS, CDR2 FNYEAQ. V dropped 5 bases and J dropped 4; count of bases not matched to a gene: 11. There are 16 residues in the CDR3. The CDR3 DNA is TGTGCCAGCAGCCAGAATTCCCTAGCGGCATACAATGAGCAGTTCTTC. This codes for CASSQNSLAAYNEQFF.

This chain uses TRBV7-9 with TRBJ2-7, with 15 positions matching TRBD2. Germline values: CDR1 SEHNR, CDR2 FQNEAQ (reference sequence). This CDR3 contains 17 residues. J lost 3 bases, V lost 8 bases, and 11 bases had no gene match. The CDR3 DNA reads TGTGCCAGCTCCGCCTCCGGGACTAGCGGGAGGAACTACGAGCAGTACTTC. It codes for CASSASGTSGRNYEQYF. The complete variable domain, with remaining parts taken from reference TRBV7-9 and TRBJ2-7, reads DTGVSQNPRHKITKRGQNVTFRCDPISEHNRLYWYRQTLGQGPEFLTYFQNEAQLEKSRLLSDRFSAERPKGSFSTLEIQRTEQGDSAMYLCASSASGTSGRNYEQYFGPGTRLTVT.

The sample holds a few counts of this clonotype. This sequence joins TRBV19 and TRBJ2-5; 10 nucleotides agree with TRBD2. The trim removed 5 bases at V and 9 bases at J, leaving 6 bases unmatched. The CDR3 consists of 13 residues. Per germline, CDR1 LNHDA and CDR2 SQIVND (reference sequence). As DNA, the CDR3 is TGTGCCAGTAGTTTCGGACTAGCGGAGGCCCAGTACTTC. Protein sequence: CASSFGLAEAQYF.

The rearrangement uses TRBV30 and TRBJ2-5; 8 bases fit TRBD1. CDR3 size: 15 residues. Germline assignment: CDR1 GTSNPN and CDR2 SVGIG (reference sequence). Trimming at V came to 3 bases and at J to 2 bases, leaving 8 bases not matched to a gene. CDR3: CAWRISGGRQETQYF. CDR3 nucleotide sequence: TGTGCCTGGAGGATATCAGGGGGCCGACAAGAGACCCAGTACTTC.

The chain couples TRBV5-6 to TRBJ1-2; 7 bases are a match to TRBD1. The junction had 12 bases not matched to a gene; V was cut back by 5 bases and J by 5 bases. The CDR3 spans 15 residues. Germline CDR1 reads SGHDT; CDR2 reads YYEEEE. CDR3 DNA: TGTGCCAGCAGTTGGCTGCGGGACAGTTCTTATGGCTACACCTTC. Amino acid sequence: CASSWLRDSSYGYTF.

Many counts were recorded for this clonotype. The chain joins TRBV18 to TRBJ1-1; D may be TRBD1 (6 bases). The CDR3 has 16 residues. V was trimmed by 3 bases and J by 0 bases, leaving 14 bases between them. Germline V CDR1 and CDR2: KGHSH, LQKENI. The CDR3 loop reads CASSPQRQELNTEAFF. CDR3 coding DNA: TGTGCCAGCTCACCCCAAAGACAGGAGTTGAACACTGAAGCTTTCTTT.

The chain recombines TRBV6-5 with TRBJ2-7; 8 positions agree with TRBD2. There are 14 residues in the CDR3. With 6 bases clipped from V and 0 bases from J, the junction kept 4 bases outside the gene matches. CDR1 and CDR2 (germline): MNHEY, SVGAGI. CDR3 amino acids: CASRRSGSSYEQYV. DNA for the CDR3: TGTGCCAGCAGAAGAAGCGGGAGCTCCTACGAGCAGTACGTC.

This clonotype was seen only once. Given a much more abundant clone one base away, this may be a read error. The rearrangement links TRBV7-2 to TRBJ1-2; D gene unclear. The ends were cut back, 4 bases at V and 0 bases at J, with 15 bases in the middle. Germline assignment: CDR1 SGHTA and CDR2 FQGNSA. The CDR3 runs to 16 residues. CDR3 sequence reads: CASSSDWQKANYGYTF. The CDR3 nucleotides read TGTGCCAGCAGCTCGGACTGGCAGAAGGCTAACTATGGCTACACCTTC.

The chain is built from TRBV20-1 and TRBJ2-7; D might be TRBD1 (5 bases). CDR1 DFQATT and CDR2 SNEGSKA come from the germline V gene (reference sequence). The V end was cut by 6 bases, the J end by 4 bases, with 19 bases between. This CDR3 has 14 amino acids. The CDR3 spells CSASGQGPFYEQYF. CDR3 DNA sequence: TGCAGTGCGTCTGGGCAGGGCCCCTTTTACGAGCAGTACTTC.

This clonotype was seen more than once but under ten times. CDR3 residues: CASTGQIPNNEQFF. DNA for the CDR3: TGTGCCAGTACGGGACAGATTCCCAACAATGAGCAGTTCTTC. V is TRBV6-1 and J is TRBJ2-1, with 7 bases fitting TRBD1. Germline loops: CDR1 MNHNS, CDR2 SASEGT. J was trimmed by 5 bases and V by 9 bases; bases with no gene match: 10. This CDR3 is 14 amino acids long.

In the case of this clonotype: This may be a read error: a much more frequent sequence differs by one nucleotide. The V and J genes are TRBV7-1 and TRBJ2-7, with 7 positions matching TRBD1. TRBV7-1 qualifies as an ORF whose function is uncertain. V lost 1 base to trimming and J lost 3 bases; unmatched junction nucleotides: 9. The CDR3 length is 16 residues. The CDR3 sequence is CASSSEDRTSYYEQYF. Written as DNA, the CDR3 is TGTGCCAGCAGCTCAGAGGACAGGACAAGCTACTACGAGCAGTACTTC.